What follows is one TCR beta chain and its context. The antigen remains unidentified. An end of the junction differs from the germline gene, which may be a read error. This PCR relied on a set of 60 Vbeta primers and 13 Jbeta primers. Clones were read by immunoSEQ multiplex PCR, and TCRdb kept only the in-frame ones, dropping some. The sample carries about 200,000 clones, 81% recorded once. These data are taken from a study of cytomegalovirus exposure and HLA in healthy donors. Germline lookup yields CDR1 LNHNV and CDR2 YYDKDF (reference sequence). This CDR3 has 18 amino acids. The study's findings and limits: Presence/absence analyses rested on an assumption that sequencing depth was roughly uniform across donors. Using a false discovery rate of 0.05, a later analysis showed that 15,000 to 20,000 TCR beta sequences were associated with HLA alleles. The authors later found most CMV-associated TCR beta chains appeared HLA-restricted.

The sequence derives from a middle-aged man in good health and CMV-seropositive. Material for sequencing was PBMCs. The chain recombines TRBV15 with TRBJ1-5; no definite D call. CDR3: CVTSRDSTGVPTSQPQHF. CDR3 nucleotides: TGTGTCACCAGCAGAGATTCCACCGGGGTACCCACGAGCCAGCCCCAGCATTTT.